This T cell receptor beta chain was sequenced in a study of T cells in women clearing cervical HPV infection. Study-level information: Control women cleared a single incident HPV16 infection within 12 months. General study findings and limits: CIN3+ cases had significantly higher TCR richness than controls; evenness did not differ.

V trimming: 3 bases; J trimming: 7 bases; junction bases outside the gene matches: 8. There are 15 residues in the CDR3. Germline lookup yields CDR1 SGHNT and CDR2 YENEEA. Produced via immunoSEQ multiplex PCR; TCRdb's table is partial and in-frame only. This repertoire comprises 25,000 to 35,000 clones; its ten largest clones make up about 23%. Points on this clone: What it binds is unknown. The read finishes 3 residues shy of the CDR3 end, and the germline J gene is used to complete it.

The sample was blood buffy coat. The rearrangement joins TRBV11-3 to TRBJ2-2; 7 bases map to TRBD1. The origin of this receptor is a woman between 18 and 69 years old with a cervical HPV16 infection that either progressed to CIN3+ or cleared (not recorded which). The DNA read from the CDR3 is TGTGCCAGCAGCTTTTCGGCAGGGGGAATCGGGGAG. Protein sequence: CASSFSAGGIGE. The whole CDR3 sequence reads CASSFSAGGIGELFF.